The table lists the clone carrying this T cell receptor beta chain with many counts. This entry is derived from a study of neurological immune-mediated disorders. TCRdb reprocessed the 5' RACE reads via MiXCR and lists one record per CDR3 protein. The sample consists of 65,000 to 75,000 distinct CDR3 sequences, 4.8% of them appearing once. V was trimmed by 3 bases and J by 6 bases, leaving 16 bases between them. Germline CDR1 SGDLS, CDR2 YYNGEE. The CDR3 is 14 amino acids. Input material: PBMCs. The gene calls are TRBV9 and TRBJ2-7; perhaps TRBD1 as D (6 bases). The receptor's source is a woman in her seventies with multiple sclerosis. CDR3 nucleotides: TGTGCCAGCAGCGCCCAGGGGAGTCGGGTCGAGCAGTACTTC. It yields the protein CASSAQGSRVEQYF.